The 31 T cell receptor beta chains listed next were all sequenced from one sample in a study of radiation and T cells in renal cell carcinoma. Noted time point: blood 2 weeks post-SBRT. Treatment meaning: 15 Gy SBRT to primary tumor, nephrectomy 4 weeks later. The method was immunoSEQ multiplex PCR; TCRdb's version includes in-frame clones alone and lacks a portion of them. The sample carries roughly 120,000 clones, 80% to 90% recorded once. Sequencing used blood, obtained from a patient whose treatment included radiotherapy and nephrectomy. These receptor sequences come from a woman in her sixties or seventies with renal cell carcinoma.

The chain links TRBV28 to TRBJ1-1; 7 nucleotides line up with TRBD1. After removal of 3 bases from V and 3 bases from J, the junction contained 7 bases not matched to a gene. Germline lookup yields CDR1 MDHEN and CDR2 SYDVKM. The CDR3 totals 15 residues. CDR3 DNA: TGTGCCAGCAGTTTTCTCGGGGACAGCGACACTGAAGCTTTCTTT. Translating it yields CASSFLGDSDTEAFF. The full variable domain, its missing parts supplied by reference TRBV28 and TRBJ1-1, is DVKVTQSSRYLVKRTGEKVFLECVQDMDHENMFWYRQDPGLGLRLIYFSYDVKMKEKGDIPEGYSVSREKKERFSLILESASTNQTSMYLCASSFLGDSDTEAFFGQGTRLTVV.

This chain links TRBV10-3 with TRBJ2-7, with 7 bases aligning to TRBD1. The CDR3 spans 15 residues. CDR1 and CDR2 (germline): ENHRY, SYGVKD. V dropped 5 bases and J dropped 4; count of bases not matched to a gene: 11. CDR3 nucleotide sequence: TGTGCCATCAGTAACCCGACAGGGTCCTCTTACGAGCAGTACTTC. Protein product: CAISNPTGSSYEQYF.

The chain links TRBV28 to TRBJ2-3; 7 positions match TRBD1. Trimming removed 3 bases from V and 2 bases from J; junction bases left unmatched: 5. CDR3 length: 15 amino acids. CDR1 and CDR2 from the germline V gene are MDHEN and SYDVKM. The CDR3 loop reads CASSLGQSHTDTQYF. In DNA, the CDR3 is TGTGCCAGCAGTTTGGGACAGTCACACACAGATACGCAGTATTTT.

CDR3 residues: CASSPHPGLAAGEQYF. The CDR3 DNA reads TGTGCCAGCAGCCCCCATCCGGGACTAGCCGCCGGCGAGCAGTACTTC. The chain uses TRBV9 and TRBJ2-7, with 9 bases identical to TRBD2. Per the germline V gene, CDR1 is SGDLS and CDR2 is YYNGEE. The CDR3 is made up of 16 amino acids. The V segment lost 4 bases and the J segment 6 bases; nucleotides outside the gene matches: 14.

The rearrangement uses TRBV29-1 and TRBJ2-4; TRBD2 matches 10 bases. Germline CDR1 is SQVTM and CDR2 is ANQGSEA. The CDR3 is made up of 15 amino acids. Trimming at V came to 6 bases and at J to 9 bases, leaving 14 bases not matched to a gene. The chain's CDR3 is CSVLSGRAGRGIQYF. The DNA for the CDR3 is TGCAGCGTGTTAAGCGGGAGGGCGGGCCGGGGCATTCAGTACTTC.

The chain couples TRBV30 to TRBJ1-3, with TRBD1 matching over 7 bases. The trim removed 5 bases at V and 1 base at J, leaving 5 bases unmatched. The CDR3 consists of 14 residues. Germline V lookup: CDR1 GTSNPN, CDR2 SVGIG (reference sequence). In DNA form, the CDR3 reads TGTGCCTGGGGACCGGGACAGTCTGGAAACACCATATATTTT. Its translation: CAWGPGQSGNTIYF.

The J gene is TRBJ1-5, the V gene TRBV25-1, with D hard to call. Looked up from germline, CDR1 is MGHDK and CDR2 is SYGVNS. Trimming took 3 bases from V and 7 from J, leaving 7 bases between them. The CDR3 covers 12 residues. The CDR3 spells CASSEGRQPQHF. Here the CDR3 DNA reads TGTGCCAGCAGTGAGGGTCGGCAGCCCCAGCATTTT.

A note on this clone: It may be a read error: a sequence one base away is much more abundant. The chain uses TRBV5-4 and TRBJ1-1, with D perhaps TRBD1 (5 bases). Germline CDR1 reads SGHNT; CDR2 reads YYREEE (reference sequence). The CDR3 loop spans 13 amino acids. V lost 5 bases and J lost 1, with 9 bases in between. The CDR3 region has the DNA TGTGCCAGCAGTTTTACAGGGAACACTGAAGCTTTCTTT. Translation gives CASSFTGNTEAFF. Complete variable domain (other parts from reference TRBV5-4 and TRBJ1-1): ETGVTQSPTHLIKTRGQQVTLRCSSQSGHNTVSWYQQALGQGPQFIFQYYREEENGRGNFPPRFSGLQFPNYSSELNVNALELDDSALYLCASSFTGNTEAFFGQGTRLTVV.

The J gene is TRBJ2-2, the V gene TRBV5-1; weak D call: TRBD1 (6 bases). In germline, CDR1 is SGHRS, CDR2 YFSETQ. There are 13 residues in the CDR3. The V end lost 2 bases, the J end lost 4 bases, and 6 bases lay between the germline ends. Written as DNA, the CDR3 is TGCGCCAGCAGCTTACAGGGCACCGGGGAGCTGTTTTTT. Its translation is CASSLQGTGELFF.

In this sample, this clone turned up once. The chain is built from TRBV19 and TRBJ2-3, with TRBD2 as a possible D gene (5 bases). In germline, CDR1 is LNHDA, CDR2 SQIVND (reference sequence). The ends were cut back, 4 bases at V and 7 bases at J, with 6 bases in the middle. The CDR3 is 11 amino acids. As DNA, the CDR3 is TGTGCCAGTAGTACTAGCAATACGCAGTATTTT. Amino acids: CASSTSNTQYF.

This clone was seen only a few times. This chain uses TRBV5-1 with TRBJ1-6, with 7 nucleotides matching TRBD1. Germline CDR1 and CDR2: SGHRS and YFSETQ. Losses at the gene ends were 2 bases for V and 7 bases for J; bases not matched to a gene: 6. This CDR3 has 15 amino acids. Written as DNA, the CDR3 is TGCGCCAGCAGCTTTTCTTCGGGACAGAATTCACCCCTCCACTTT. Translated: CASSFSSGQNSPLHF. The entire variable domain, with the rest obtained from reference TRBV5-1 and TRBJ1-6, is as follows: KAGVTQTPRYLIKTRGQQVTLSCSPISGHRSVSWYQQTPGQGLQFLFEYFSETQRNKGNFPGRFSGRQFSNSRSEMNVSTLELGDSALYLCASSFSSGQNSPLHFGNGTRLTVT.

The CDR3 here is CASSYFDRVETEAFF. The CDR3 DNA sequence: TGTGCCAGCAGTTACTTTGACAGGGTTGAGACTGAAGCTTTCTTT. The chain combines TRBV6-5 with TRBJ1-1, with 7 bases lining up with TRBD1. Germline V gives CDR1 MNHEY, CDR2 SVGAGI. The CDR3 contains 15 residues. J lost 5 bases, V lost 1 base, and 7 bases had no gene match.

In its sample, this clone was seen a few times. The chain links TRBV30 to TRBJ1-1, with D hard to call. This CDR3 is built from 13 residues. Trimming cost V 2 bases and J 2 bases, with 9 bases left between them. Per the germline V gene, CDR1 is GTSNPN and CDR2 is SVGIG (reference sequence). CDR3 nucleotides: TGTGCCTGGAGTCGTGGAGCCAACACTGAAGCTTTCTTT. It yields the protein CAWSRGANTEAFF.

This chain uses TRBV7-9 with TRBJ2-6; D is undetermined. Trimming took 5 bases from V and 0 from J, leaving 11 bases between them. This CDR3 is built from 16 residues. CDR1 is SEHNR, CDR2 FQNEAQ, per germline (reference sequence). The chain's CDR3 is CASSPNTLSGANVLTF. CDR3 sequence (DNA): TGTGCCAGCAGCCCGAATACACTCTCTGGGGCCAACGTCCTGACTTTC.

The chain combines TRBV30 with TRBJ1-2; D possibly corresponds to TRBD1 (5 bases). Germline CDR1 reads GTSNPN; CDR2 reads SVGIG (reference sequence). Trimming took 0 bases from V and 6 from J, leaving 11 bases between them. The CDR3 covers 13 residues. Here the CDR3 reads CAWSVQAGDGYTF. The CDR3, as DNA: TGTGCCTGGAGTGTACAGGCTGGAGATGGCTACACCTTC.

The chain recombines TRBV19 with TRBJ2-2; D is undetermined. With 8 bases removed from V and 1 base from J, the gap between germline ends came to 11 bases. Germline CDR1 reads LNHDA; CDR2 reads SQIVND (reference sequence). The CDR3 covers 14 residues. DNA for the CDR3: TGTGCCAGTGCGATACACGGGAACACCGGGGAGCTGTTTTTT. Amino acid sequence: CASAIHGNTGELFF. Full variable domain (missing parts from reference TRBV19 and TRBJ2-2): DGGITQSPKYLFRKEGQNVTLSCEQNLNHDAMYWYRQDPGQGLRLIYYSQIVNDFQKGDIAEGYSVSREKKESFPLTVTSAQKNPTAFYLCASAIHGNTGELFFGEGSRLTVL.

The chain is built from TRBV5-1 and TRBJ1-2; D might be TRBD1 (6 bases). Germline CDR1 reads SGHRS; CDR2 reads YFSETQ. There are 14 residues in the CDR3. Deletions cut 3 bases from V and 1 base from J, with 10 bases between. CDR3 DNA: TGCGCCAGCAGCTCTCAAGGGGGTAACTATGGCTACACCTTC. The encoded protein is CASSSQGGNYGYTF.

This clone was detected many times. The rearrangement uses TRBV29-1 and TRBJ2-1; TRBD2 is a possible D gene (5 bases). This CDR3 is built from 14 residues. CDR1 SQVTM and CDR2 ANQGSEA come from the germline V gene. V shed 2 bases and J shed 10 bases, with 18 bases lying between them. CDR3 amino acids: CSVEWVSVVREQFF. The DNA of the CDR3 is TGCAGCGTTGAATGGGTTAGCGTGGTGAGGGAGCAGTTCTTC.

For the CDR3, the DNA is TGCGCCAGCAGCTTCGGGAACCACTACGAGCAGTACTTC. Translation: CASSFGNHYEQYF. The chain combines TRBV5-1 with TRBJ2-7, with a tentative D call TRBD2 (5 bases). Per the germline V gene, CDR1 is SGHRS and CDR2 is YFSETQ. V was shortened by 2 bases and J by 3 bases, with 9 bases between the two germline ends. CDR3 size: 13 residues.

The J gene is TRBJ2-6, the V gene TRBV6-1, with no clear D. Germline assignment: CDR1 MNHNS and CDR2 SASEGT. Between the trimmed V and J ends, which lost 6 bases and 4 bases, there was a span of 16 bases. CDR3 length equals 16 residues. The CDR3 DNA follows: TGTGCCAGCAGGGAATCTCTCACGTACGGGGCCAACGTCCTGACTTTC. This sequence encodes CASRESLTYGANVLTF.

The gene calls are TRBV10-3 and TRBJ2-1; TRBD2 aligns across 10 bases. The CDR3 totals 14 residues. The V gene end was trimmed by 3 bases and the J gene end by 10 bases; junction bases not matched to a gene: 6. In germline, CDR1 is ENHRY, CDR2 SYGVKD. The CDR3 region has the DNA TGTGCCATCAGTGACCACAGCGGGAGGGACGAGCAGTTCTTC. Protein sequence: CAISDHSGRDEQFF.

V and J are TRBV19 and TRBJ2-5, with 9 bases lining up with TRBD1. The CDR3 spans 14 residues. Germline V gene lookup returns CDR1 LNHDA and CDR2 SQIVND (reference sequence). V shed 6 bases and J 1 base; nucleotides not matched to a gene: 3. The CDR3 DNA is TGTGCCAGTAGGGGGACAGGGCTCCAAGAGACCCAGTACTTC. Translating gives CASRGTGLQETQYF.

This chain uses TRBV30 with TRBJ1-2, with D unclear. CDR1 and CDR2 (germline): GTSNPN, SVGIG (reference sequence). The CDR3 runs to 13 residues. V lost 4 bases and J lost 6, with 15 bases in between. In nucleotides, the CDR3 is TGTGCCTGGACGGCCACCACTTTACATGGCTACACCTTC. Its protein is CAWTATTLHGYTF.

The CDR3 reads CAISPFPQDSVNTEAFF. CDR3 in DNA: TGTGCCATCAGCCCTTTCCCCCAGGACTCGGTGAACACTGAAGCTTTCTTT. The chain employs TRBV10-3 and TRBJ1-1; D ambiguous. The CDR3 covers 17 residues. In germline, CDR1 is ENHRY, CDR2 SYGVKD. V lost 6 bases and J lost 0, with 20 bases in between.

V and J are TRBV5-1 and TRBJ1-2; D is perhaps TRBD1 (5 bases). Germline V gives CDR1 SGHRS, CDR2 YFSETQ. V lost 0 bases to trimming and J lost 7 bases, with 16 bases between them. The CDR3 totals 15 residues. CDR3 region: CASSLAQGAQGGYTF. The CDR3 nucleotides are TGCGCCAGCAGCTTGGCCCAAGGGGCGCAGGGTGGCTACACCTTC.

The genes are TRBV30 and TRBJ1-5; 10 nucleotides line up with TRBD1. With V trimmed by 4 bases and J by 7 bases, 7 bases remained unmatched. The CDR3 spans 14 residues. Germline values: CDR1 GTSNPN, CDR2 SVGIG (reference sequence). The DNA for the CDR3 is TGTGCCTGGACCAGACAGGGGGCAAGACAGCCCCAGCATTTT. Its protein is CAWTRQGARQPQHF.

The rearrangement joins TRBV15 to TRBJ2-2; tentatively, D is TRBD1 (6 bases). Deletions cut 0 bases from V and 3 bases from J, with 14 bases between. Germline V gives CDR1 LNHNV, CDR2 YYDKDF (reference sequence). The CDR3 is made up of 17 amino acids. The CDR3 spells CATSRDVGRGHTGELFF. The CDR3 region has the DNA TGTGCCACCAGCAGAGATGTGGGCAGGGGTCACACCGGGGAGCTGTTTTTT.

CDR3 sequence (DNA): TGCGCCAGCAGCCACGCCACTTCGACGAACGCACAAGAGACCCAGTACTTC. Its translation is CASSHATSTNAQETQYF. The chain is built from TRBV5-1 and TRBJ2-5; D remains ambiguous. The CDR3 spans 17 residues. Trimming shortened V by 4 bases and J by 2 bases, and 21 bases separated the two germline ends. Germline assignment: CDR1 SGHRS and CDR2 YFSETQ.

The chain carries TRBV7-9 and TRBJ1-2, with a weak D call TRBD1 (5 bases). Trimming cost V 5 bases and J 4 bases, with 20 bases left between them. The CDR3 loop spans 16 amino acids. Germline lookup yields CDR1 SEHNR and CDR2 FQNEAQ (reference sequence). The CDR3 loop is CASSLATVFNSYGYTF. The CDR3 coding sequence is TGTGCCAGCAGCCTGGCGACAGTTTTTAATTCCTATGGCTACACCTTC. Looking up the rest from reference TRBV7-9 and TRBJ1-2 gives the full variable domain: DTGVSQNPRHKITKRGQNVTFRCDPISEHNRLYWYRQTLGQGPEFLTYFQNEAQLEKSRLLSDRFSAERPKGSFSTLEIQRTEQGDSAMYLCASSLATVFNSYGYTFGSGTRLTVV.

This clone was seen once. The chain joins TRBV5-1 to TRBJ2-7, with 8 bases lining up with TRBD1. Germline-derived CDR1 and CDR2 are SGHRS and YFSETQ. This CDR3 is 15 amino acids long. The trim removed 2 bases at V and 0 bases at J, leaving 4 bases unmatched. The CDR3: CASSLQGDHSYEQYF. CDR3 DNA: TGCGCCAGCAGCTTACAGGGGGACCACTCCTACGAGCAGTACTTC.

V and J are TRBV28 and TRBJ2-6; 7 bases line up with TRBD1. Germline CDR1 and CDR2: MDHEN and SYDVKM. The CDR3 runs 16 residues. V was clipped by 6 bases and J by 0 bases; unmatched bases: 5. CDR3 in DNA: TGTGCCAGCAGCCAGACAGGGCCCTCTGGGGCCAACGTCCTGACTTTC. It specifies CASSQTGPSGANVLTF.